This T cell receptor (beta chain) was found in a study of CD8 T cells in ankylosing spondylitis. The study, taken as a whole, reports: Roughly eight highly homologous variants formed a TCR beta motif that appeared characteristic of ankylosing spondylitis blood.

Germline assignment: CDR1 DFQATT and CDR2 SNEGSKA (reference sequence). V gave up 0 bases and J gave up 5 bases, with 13 bases separating them. The CDR3 is 14 residues long. Libraries of TCR beta came from quantitative 5'-RACE with molecular barcodes. In TCRdb, the 5' RACE reads were re-called with MiXCR into one record per CDR3 protein. Altogether some 240,000 distinct CDR3 sequences are present, more than 20% being singletons, with the ten largest covering more than 0.6%. This clonotype was picked up many times. Its cognate antigen is unknown. The sequence was collected from a male donor with ankylosing spondylitis or in good health (not recorded which). Sample: blood, either unsorted or a sorted T cell fraction (not recorded which). This chain joins TRBV20-1 and TRBJ2-5; perhaps TRBD2 as D (7 bases). Written as DNA, the CDR3 is TGCAGTGCTAGAGACGGGGGGCTGGGGGAGACCCAGTACTTC. This gives the protein CSARDGGLGETQYF.